A single sample is the source of the 29 T cell receptor beta chains below, sequenced in a study of blood T cell repertoires in COVID-19. The protocol was immunoSEQ multiplex PCR, while the TCRdb copy is restricted to in-frame clones and leaves out a portion. The repertoire holds roughly 35,000 clones, with 85% as singletons. The sequencing input was peripheral blood. The receptors shown here come from a human donor with acute or convalescent COVID-19. The donor label of this sample is uncertain.

The rearrangement uses TRBV27 and TRBJ2-1; possibly TRBD2 for D (5 bases). V was pared by 4 bases and J by 6 bases, with 10 bases between. The CDR3 sequence is 13 residues long. CDR1 is MNHEY and CDR2 is SMNVEV in the germline V gene (reference sequence). CDR3 protein: CASSSGLGNEQFF. In nucleotides, the CDR3 is TGTGCCAGCAGTTCAGGACTCGGCAATGAGCAGTTCTTC.

As for this clone: Other DNA sequences in this sample translate to the same CDR3. The V and J genes are TRBV29-1 and TRBJ1-1; tentatively, D is TRBD1 (6 bases). This CDR3 is 14 amino acids long. Germline V CDR1 and CDR2: SQVTM, ANQGSEA. Between the trimmed V and J ends, which lost 8 bases and 1 base, there was a span of 17 bases. The CDR3, as DNA: TGCAGCTATTCTCGGGACACTTCGAACACTGAAGCTTTCTTT. This codes for CSYSRDTSNTEAFF.

The genes are TRBV29-1 and TRBJ1-1, with 9 bases that match TRBD1. V lost 7 bases and J lost 5; bases outside the gene matches: 5. The CDR3 runs 12 residues. Per germline, CDR1 SQVTM and CDR2 ANQGSEA. The CDR3 coding sequence is TGCAGCGCGGGACAGGGTGGAACTGAAGCTTTCTTT. Amino acids: CSAGQGGTEAFF.

A single count supports this clone. The V gene is TRBV7-3, the J gene TRBJ2-1; TRBD1 matches 9 bases. Germline trimming cut 4 bases from V and 2 bases from J; bases unmatched to any gene: 3. This CDR3 comprises 15 residues. Germline values: CDR1 SGHTA, CDR2 FQGTGA. The CDR3 DNA reads as TGTGCCAGCAGCTCAGGACAGGGGACCTACAATGAGCAGTTCTTC. Protein: CASSSGQGTYNEQFF.

The chain couples TRBV2 to TRBJ2-5; possible D gene TRBD1, 5 bases. This CDR3 region has 15 residues. Per germline, CDR1 SNHLY and CDR2 FYNNEI. Trimming removed 3 bases at V and 2 bases at J, with 13 bases between. The CDR3 DNA sequence: TGTGCCAGCAGTGAGACAGAGATTAATCAAGAGACCCAGTACTTC. This gives the protein CASSETEINQETQYF. Full variable domain (missing parts from reference TRBV2 and TRBJ2-5): EPEVTQTPSHQVTQMGQEVILRCVPISNHLYFYWYRQILGQKVEFLVSFYNNEISEKSEIFDDQFSVERPDGSNFTLKIRSTKLEDSAMYFCASSETEINQETQYFGPGTRLLVL.

This rearrangement joins TRBV13 to TRBJ2-2, with 11 bases aligning to TRBD2. Germline values: CDR1 PRHDT, CDR2 FYEKMQ (reference sequence). The CDR3 loop spans 17 amino acids. V lost 4 bases, J lost 3 bases, and 7 bases stayed unmatched. As DNA, the CDR3 is TGTGCCAGCAGCTCGGTTAGCGGGAGGGCCGACACCGGGGAGCTGTTTTTT. Translated, it gives CASSSVSGRADTGELFF.

DNA of the CDR3: TGTGCCAGCAGTTTATACGGACAGGGGAAATATCAGCCCCAGCATTTT. This encodes CASSLYGQGKYQPQHF. The chain has TRBV27 and TRBJ1-5; 9 bases match TRBD1. CDR1 is MNHEY, CDR2 SMNVEV, per germline (reference sequence). This CDR3 region has 16 residues. Trimming took 1 base from V and 5 from J; bases not matched to a gene: 6.

The CDR3 bases are TGTGCCAGCAGCTCAACCGGGACAGGGGACTATGGCTACACCTTC. Its translation: CASSSTGTGDYGYTF. The chain employs TRBV7-2 and TRBJ1-2; 10 bases map to TRBD1. Losses at the gene ends were 4 bases for V and 3 bases for J; bases not matched to a gene: 5. Germline CDR1 reads SGHTA; CDR2 reads FQGNSA. This CDR3 contains 15 residues.

This chain connects TRBV10-3 to TRBJ2-5, with a weak D call TRBD2 (6 bases). V lost 3 bases and J 5 bases, leaving 10 bases between the germline ends. CDR1 is ENHRY and CDR2 is SYGVKD in the germline V gene. CDR3 length equals 13 residues. The CDR3 spells CAISERERETQYF. The CDR3, as DNA: TGTGCCATCAGTGAACGGGAGCGGGAGACCCAGTACTTC.

This chain uses TRBV3-1 (or the pseudogene TRBV3-2) with TRBJ1-2; D is perhaps TRBD1 (5 bases). Trimming removed 0 bases from V and 3 bases from J, with 14 bases in between. The CDR3 has 16 amino acids. The germline V gene encodes CDR1 LGHDT and CDR2 YNNKEL (reference sequence). The CDR3 bases are TGTGCCAGCAGCCAAGATGGGGGGAGGCACGACTATGGCTACACCTTC. This codes for CASSQDGGRHDYGYTF.

V gene TRBV18 combines with J gene TRBJ1-1; possible D gene TRBD1, 5 bases. Trimming removed 1 base at V and 4 bases at J, with 13 bases between. The CDR3 runs to 15 residues. Germline values: CDR1 KGHSH, CDR2 LQKENI. CDR3 residues: CASSPQQGGGTEAFF. The CDR3 coding sequence is TGTGCCAGCTCACCACAGCAGGGAGGTGGCACTGAAGCTTTCTTT.

Comment on this clone: Because the CDR3's place on the DNA is in doubt, the DNA is left out and the CDR3 is given as listed by TCRdb. The rearrangement uses TRBV21-1 and TRBJ2-2; no check of the table's D call, TRBD2, against the DNA was made. TRBV21-1 corresponds to a pseudogene. Ends included, the CDR3 has 18 residues. The CDR3: CASSWGEGSGSRTGELFF.

This chain links TRBV7-6 with TRBJ2-7; TRBD2 matches 8 bases. The V segment lost 5 bases and the J segment 2 bases; nucleotides outside the gene matches: 5. The CDR3 has 14 amino acids. Germline CDR1 reads SGHVS; CDR2 reads FNYEAQ. Here the CDR3 reads CASSPIAGPYEQYF. CDR3 sequence (DNA): TGTGCCAGCAGCCCCATAGCGGGACCCTACGAGCAGTACTTC.

This chain joins TRBV4-2 and TRBJ1-1, with D maybe TRBD1 (5 bases). The ends were cut back, 4 bases at V and 1 base at J, with 22 bases in the middle. This CDR3 region has 18 residues. CDR1 and CDR2 (germline): LGHNA, YNFKEQ. The CDR3 DNA follows: TGTGCCAGCAGCCCGCTACAACTGCGGGGGGACGGGAACACTGAAGCTTTCTTT. Translated: CASSPLQLRGDGNTEAFF.

The chain employs TRBV19 and TRBJ1-5; D gene uncertain. V was clipped by 9 bases and J by 0 bases, with 15 bases between them. Germline V gene lookup returns CDR1 LNHDA and CDR2 SQIVND (reference sequence). The CDR3 loop spans 15 amino acids. Here the CDR3 reads CASGTGYYSNQPQHF. As DNA, the CDR3 is TGTGCCAGCGGAACGGGATATTATAGCAATCAGCCCCAGCATTTT. Variable domain in full (rest from reference TRBV19 and TRBJ1-5): DGGITQSPKYLFRKEGQNVTLSCEQNLNHDAMYWYRQDPGQGLRLIYYSQIVNDFQKGDIAEGYSVSREKKESFPLTVTSAQKNPTAFYLCASGTGYYSNQPQHFGDGTRLSIL.

The V and J genes are TRBV7-8 and TRBJ1-2; 12 bases align to TRBD1. Losses at the gene ends were 5 bases for V and 4 bases for J; bases not matched to a gene: 11. Germline-derived CDR1 and CDR2 are SGHVS and FQNEAQ. This CDR3 contains 17 residues. This CDR3 reads CASSVTGTGGGLYGYTF. The CDR3 nucleotides read TGTGCCAGCAGCGTAACCGGGACAGGGGGCGGACTCTATGGCTACACCTTC.

The chain links TRBV7-9 to TRBJ2-3; 11 bases align to TRBD2. The length of the CDR3 is 14 residues. Germline CDR1 SEHNR, CDR2 FQNEAQ (reference sequence). The V and J ends lost 6 bases and 4 bases, in that order; junction bases with no gene match: 3. The CDR3 sequence is CASSRLAGPDTQYF. The CDR3 DNA is TGTGCCAGCAGTCGACTAGCGGGGCCAGATACGCAGTATTTT.

This chain links TRBV19 with TRBJ2-6; D might be TRBD2 (5 bases). V dropped 3 bases and J dropped 0 bases, with 9 bases sitting between them. The length of the CDR3 is 16 residues. CDR1 is LNHDA, CDR2 SQIVND, per germline (reference sequence). The CDR3 sequence is CASSMAGRSGANVLTF. The CDR3 bases are TGTGCCAGTAGTATGGCGGGTCGCTCTGGGGCCAACGTCCTGACTTTC. Looking up the rest from reference TRBV19 and TRBJ2-6 gives the full variable domain: DGGITQSPKYLFRKEGQNVTLSCEQNLNHDAMYWYRQDPGQGLRLIYYSQIVNDFQKGDIAEGYSVSREKKESFPLTVTSAQKNPTAFYLCASSMAGRSGANVLTFGAGSRLTVL.

The rearrangement uses TRBV7-7 and TRBJ2-3, with 7 bases lining up with TRBD1. CDR3 length: 14 residues. V trimming: 1 base; J trimming: 4 bases; junction bases outside the gene matches: 2. From germline, CDR1 is SSHAT and CDR2 FNYEAQ (reference sequence). CDR3 in DNA: TGTGCCAGCAGCTTAGGAGACAGGGCAGATACGCAGTATTTT. Residues: CASSLGDRADTQYF.

The chain uses TRBV4-2 and TRBJ2-7, with 7 bases identical to TRBD1. This CDR3 is 17 amino acids long. From germline, CDR1 is LGHNA and CDR2 YNFKEQ. V lost 0 bases, J lost 7 bases, and 15 bases stayed unmatched. Written as DNA, the CDR3 is TGTGCCAGCAGCCAAGACAAAGTGGGACAGCCCTACGAAGAGCAGTACTTC. Amino acids: CASSQDKVGQPYEEQYF.

The chain recombines TRBV28 with TRBJ2-5; 7 bases line up with TRBD1. The germline CDR1 and CDR2 sequences are MDHEN and SYDVKM. The CDR3 extends over 15 amino acids. V lost 5 bases and J lost 5; bases outside the gene matches: 11. CDR3 DNA: TGTGCCAGCAGTGCCCTACAGGGGAGTTGGGAGACCCAGTACTTC. It translates to CASSALQGSWETQYF. Drawing the rest from reference TRBV28 and TRBJ2-5, the complete variable domain is DVKVTQSSRYLVKRTGEKVFLECVQDMDHENMFWYRQDPGLGLRLIYFSYDVKMKEKGDIPEGYSVSREKKERFSLILESASTNQTSMYLCASSALQGSWETQYFGPGTRLLVL.

This chain uses TRBV4-3 with TRBJ2-3; 8 bases map to TRBD2. Germline lookup yields CDR1 LGHNA and CDR2 YSLEER. V lost 4 bases to trimming and J lost 2 bases; unmatched junction nucleotides: 17. The CDR3 loop spans 19 amino acids. The CDR3 DNA follows: TGCGCCAGCAGCCCCAGCCCCTCAGGGGCGGGGGGCCTCACAGATACGCAGTATTTT. Its protein product is CASSPSPSGAGGLTDTQYF.

This chain uses TRBV2 with TRBJ2-1, with TRBD1 matching over 9 bases. The ends lost 0 bases at V and 9 bases at J; junction bases unmatched: 6. Germline assignment: CDR1 SNHLY and CDR2 FYNNEI. This CDR3 contains 15 residues. The CDR3 is CASSEARTGVGEQFF. In DNA, the CDR3 is TGTGCCAGCAGTGAAGCCCGGACAGGGGTAGGTGAGCAGTTCTTC.

The J gene is TRBJ1-1, the V gene TRBV28, with 7 nucleotides matching TRBD1. CDR3 length: 15 amino acids. The V and J ends lost 4 bases and 8 bases, in that order; junction bases with no gene match: 13. Germline V gene data show CDR1 as MDHEN and CDR2 as SYDVKM. For the CDR3, the DNA is TGTGCCAGCAGTTCCTCTCATACAGGGGTGGAAGAAGCTTTCTTT. Its translation: CASSSSHTGVEEAFF.

Here the CDR3 reads CASSQRTQGGEQFF. CDR3 bases: TGCGCCAGCAGCCAGAGAACACAGGGGGGCGAGCAGTTCTTC. The gene calls are TRBV4-3 and TRBJ2-1, with TRBD1 identical over 8 bases. Germline CDR1 and CDR2: LGHNA and YSLEER. J lost 10 bases, V lost 3 bases, and 8 bases had no gene match. CDR3 length equals 14 residues.

V usage is TRBV5-4 and J usage is TRBJ2-5; possibly TRBD2 for D (7 bases). Germline V gene sequence: CDR1 SGHNT, CDR2 YYREEE (reference sequence). The CDR3 consists of 12 residues. V lost 2 bases, J lost 7 bases, and 9 bases lay in between. Written as DNA, the CDR3 is TGTGCCAGCAGCTTAGGGGGGGTGACCCAGTACTTC. Residues: CASSLGGVTQYF.

The V and J genes are TRBV21-1 and TRBJ2-7; the table gives TRBD1 as D, unverified against the DNA. TRBV21-1 is annotated as a pseudogene. This CDR3 has 15 amino acids. In DNA form, the CDR3 reads TGTGCCAGCAGCCCGCGACAGGGGGTCCATTACGAGCAGTACTTC. The encoded protein is CASSPRQGVHYEQYF.

The J gene is TRBJ1-2, the V gene TRBV2, with a tentative D call TRBD1 (5 bases). Trimming removed 2 bases from V and 6 bases from J, with 13 bases in between. From germline, CDR1 is SNHLY and CDR2 FYNNEI. CDR3 length: 14 residues. The DNA of the CDR3 is TGTGCCAGCAGTGAAAGGGGCAGAAACGATGGCTACACCTTC. Its protein is CASSERGRNDGYTF.

The gene calls are TRBV5-4 and TRBJ2-6; D uncertain. Germline V lookup: CDR1 SGHNT, CDR2 YYREEE (reference sequence). This CDR3 is 16 amino acids long. The V and J ends lost 2 bases and 0 bases respectively, with 9 bases between them. CDR3 coding DNA: TGTGCCAGCAGCTTAATAACGAGCTCTGGGGCCAACGTCCTGACTTTC. This codes for CASSLITSSGANVLTF.